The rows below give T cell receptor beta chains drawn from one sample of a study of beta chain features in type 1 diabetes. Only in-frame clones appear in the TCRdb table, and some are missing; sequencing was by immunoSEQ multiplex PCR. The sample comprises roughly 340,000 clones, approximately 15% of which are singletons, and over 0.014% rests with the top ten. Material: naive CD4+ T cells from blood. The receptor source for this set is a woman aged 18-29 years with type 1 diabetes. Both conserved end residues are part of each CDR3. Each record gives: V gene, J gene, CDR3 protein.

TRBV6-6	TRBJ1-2	CASSRTESNGYTF
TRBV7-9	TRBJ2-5	CASSSRDRGQETQYF
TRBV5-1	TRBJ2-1	CASSTTSGGYNEQFF
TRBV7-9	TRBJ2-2	CASSELAGVFTGELFF
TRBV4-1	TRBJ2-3	CASSQPDRRTDTQYF
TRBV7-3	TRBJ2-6	CASSPSSGANVLTF
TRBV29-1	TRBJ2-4	CSVSFRGSAKNIQYF
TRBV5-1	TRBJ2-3	CASSSGLSGSTDTQYF
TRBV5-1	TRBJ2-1	CASSLGLGYNEQFF
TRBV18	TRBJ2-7	CASSPTDREREQYF
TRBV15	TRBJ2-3	CATSRDLVTYPQYF
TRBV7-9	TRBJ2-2	CASSITGEYTGELFF
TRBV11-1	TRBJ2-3	CASSFGGPDTQYF
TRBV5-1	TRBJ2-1	CASSLGQGNNEQFF
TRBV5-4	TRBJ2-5	CASSRRLAGVMETQYF